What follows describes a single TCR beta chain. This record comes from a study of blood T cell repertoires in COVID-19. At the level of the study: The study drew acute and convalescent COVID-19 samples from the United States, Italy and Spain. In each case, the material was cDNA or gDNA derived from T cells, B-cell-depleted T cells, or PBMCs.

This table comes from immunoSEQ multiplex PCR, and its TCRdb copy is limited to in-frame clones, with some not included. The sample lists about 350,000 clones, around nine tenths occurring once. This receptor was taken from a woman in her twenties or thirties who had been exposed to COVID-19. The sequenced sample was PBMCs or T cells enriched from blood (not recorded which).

In nucleotides, the CDR3 is TGTGCCAGCAGTTACGGAGGAAGAGGGACTGAAGCTTTCTTT. Protein sequence: CASSYGGRGTEAFF. The genes are TRBV6-5 and TRBJ1-1; D is unresolved. CDR1 and CDR2 from the germline V gene are MNHEY and SVGAGI. The ends were cut back, 2 bases at V and 5 bases at J, with 12 bases in the middle. The CDR3 runs 14 residues.